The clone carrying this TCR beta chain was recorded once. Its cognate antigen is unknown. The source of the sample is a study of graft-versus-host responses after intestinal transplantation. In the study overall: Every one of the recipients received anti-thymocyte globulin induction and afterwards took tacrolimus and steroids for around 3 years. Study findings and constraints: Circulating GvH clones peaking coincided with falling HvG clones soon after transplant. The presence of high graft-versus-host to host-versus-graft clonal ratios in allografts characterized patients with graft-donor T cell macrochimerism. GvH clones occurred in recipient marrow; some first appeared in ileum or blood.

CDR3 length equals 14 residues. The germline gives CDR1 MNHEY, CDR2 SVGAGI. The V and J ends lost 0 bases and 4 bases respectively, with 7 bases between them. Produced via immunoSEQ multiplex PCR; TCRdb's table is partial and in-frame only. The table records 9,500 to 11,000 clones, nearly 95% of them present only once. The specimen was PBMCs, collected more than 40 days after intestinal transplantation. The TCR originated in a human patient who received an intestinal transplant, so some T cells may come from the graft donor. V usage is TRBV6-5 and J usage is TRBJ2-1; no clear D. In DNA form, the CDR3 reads TGTGCCAGCAGTTACTCGGAGTCTTACAATGAGCAGTTCTTC. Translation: CASSYSESYNEQFF.